This passage covers 27 T cell receptor beta chains from one sample sequenced in a study of blood T cell repertoires in COVID-19. Sequencing was performed with immunoSEQ multiplex PCR; in TCRdb, only in-frame clones are kept and a portion is missing. The sample consists of 40,000 to 50,000 clones, roughly 85% of them appearing once. Sequences were obtained from peripheral blood. These receptors were collected from a man between 65 and 80 years old with acute or convalescent COVID-19.

Notes on this clone: Germline is not matched at one junction end, which may reflect a read error. The chain has TRBV19 and TRBJ1-5; 9 positions agree with TRBD1. In germline, CDR1 is LNHDA, CDR2 SQIVND (reference sequence). This CDR3 is built from 14 residues. CDR3 sequence reads: CASNPGQGFQPQHF. DNA for the CDR3: TGTGCTAGTAATCCGGGACAGGGCTTTCAGCCCCAGCATTTT.

This chain joins TRBV6-2 or TRBV6-3 and TRBJ2-1; TRBD2 aligns across 10 bases. CDR1 MNHEY and CDR2 SVGEGT come from the germline V gene. The CDR3 spans 15 residues. The ends lost 5 bases at V and 5 bases at J; junction bases unmatched: 6. In DNA form, the CDR3 reads TGTGCCAGCAGTATAGCGGGAGGACTCCACAATGAGCAGTTCTTC. Its translation: CASSIAGGLHNEQFF.

The genes are TRBV7-2 and TRBJ1-1; D not resolved. Germline CDR1 and CDR2: SGHTA and FQGNSA. Deletions cut 7 bases from V and 11 bases from J, with 20 bases between. The CDR3 runs to 13 residues. The CDR3: CASNLPGGIEAFF. CDR3 DNA: TGTGCCAGCAACCTTCCTGGAGGGATCGAGGCTTTCTTT.

The rearrangement joins TRBV15 to TRBJ2-1; D may be TRBD2 (5 bases). The germline CDR1 and CDR2 sequences are LNHNV and YYDKDF (reference sequence). There are 17 residues in the CDR3. Between the trimmed V and J ends, which lost 4 bases and 5 bases, there was a span of 21 bases. The CDR3 spells CATSMARTGISNNEQFF. The CDR3 bases are TGTGCCACCAGCATGGCCCGAACCGGGATCTCTAACAATGAGCAGTTCTTC.

The chain uses TRBV6-6 and TRBJ2-1; 13 positions agree with TRBD2. V shed 10 bases and J 5 bases; nucleotides not matched to a gene: 11. The CDR3 has 16 residues. Germline assignment: CDR1 MNHNY and CDR2 SVGAGI (reference sequence). The CDR3 here is CATRTSGSPGHNEQFF. The CDR3 DNA is TGTGCCACCAGGACTAGCGGGAGTCCGGGGCACAATGAGCAGTTCTTC.

This clone was counted at least ten times. The genes are TRBV2 and TRBJ1-1, with D perhaps TRBD1 (5 bases). Germline CDR1 and CDR2: SNHLY and FYNNEI. The length of the CDR3 is 14 residues. V lost 4 bases and J 0 bases, leaving 9 bases between the germline ends. CDR3 nucleotides: TGTGCCAGCAGTGTACAGGTTATGAACACTGAAGCTTTCTTT. Translating gives CASSVQVMNTEAFF.

The V and J genes are TRBV6-1 and TRBJ1-6, with 9 bases identical to TRBD1. V dropped 4 bases and J dropped 3; count of bases not matched to a gene: 1. CDR3 length: 15 residues. Germline V lookup: CDR1 MNHNS, CDR2 SASEGT. The CDR3 DNA reads TGTGCCAGCAGTGGGGGACAGGGCTATAATTCACCCCTCCACTTT. This gives the protein CASSGGQGYNSPLHF.

The rearrangement uses TRBV28 and TRBJ1-1, with D maybe TRBD1 (5 bases). V lost 4 bases to trimming and J lost 1 base, with 7 bases between them. This CDR3 comprises 13 residues. Germline-derived CDR1 and CDR2 are MDHEN and SYDVKM. CDR3 amino acids: CASSSGQNTEAFF. The CDR3 nucleotides read TGTGCCAGCAGTTCCGGACAGAACACTGAAGCTTTCTTT.

CDR3 DNA sequence: TGTGCCAGCAGCTTACAGGGGGCATATAGCAATCAGCCCCAGCATTTT. Its protein product is CASSLQGAYSNQPQHF. The chain has TRBV7-8 and TRBJ1-5, with 8 bases fitting TRBD1. The V gene's germline CDR1 is SGHVS and CDR2 FQNEAQ. V dropped 2 bases and J dropped 0; count of bases not matched to a gene: 3. This CDR3 spans 16 amino acids.

The V gene is TRBV27, the J gene TRBJ1-2, with a possible D match to TRBD1 (6 bases). Germline V lookup: CDR1 MNHEY, CDR2 SMNVEV (reference sequence). The CDR3 contains 13 residues. The germline V and J ends were trimmed by 3 bases and 4 bases, with 9 bases remaining between them. The CDR3 DNA sequence: TGTGCCAGCAGTTTGAGGGGGATCTATGGCTACACCTTC. Residues: CASSLRGIYGYTF.

This chain links TRBV4-1 with TRBJ1-2, with D unresolved. The V end was cut by 7 bases, the J end by 3 bases, with 6 bases between. Germline V lookup: CDR1 MGHRA, CDR2 YSYEKL. The CDR3 runs 11 residues. CDR3: CASNSYYGYTF. CDR3 DNA: TGCGCCAGCAATTCGTACTATGGCTACACCTTC.

The genes are TRBV7-3 and TRBJ1-2; 9 bases align to TRBD1. CDR1 SGHTA and CDR2 FQGTGA come from the germline V gene. J lost 8 bases, V lost 5 bases, and 9 bases had no gene match. The CDR3 is made up of 14 amino acids. CDR3 sequence: CASSPGQGSGGYTF. The CDR3 DNA sequence: TGTGCCAGCAGCCCGGGACAGGGTAGTGGGGGCTACACCTTC.

The CDR3 spells CASSTNTGTGANEQYF. DNA for the CDR3: TGTGCCAGCTCAACCAACACCGGGACAGGGGCCAACGAGCAGTACTTC. The chain recombines TRBV18 with TRBJ2-7; 10 positions match TRBD1. There are 16 residues in the CDR3. With 5 bases clipped from V and 5 bases from J, the junction kept 12 bases outside the gene matches. Looked up from germline, CDR1 is KGHSH and CDR2 is LQKENI.

This clone is a singleton in its sample. The rearrangement links TRBV4-3 to TRBJ2-2; D is undetermined. Germline values: CDR1 LGHNA, CDR2 YSLEER. V shed 3 bases and J shed 2 bases, with 13 bases lying between them. This CDR3 contains 16 residues. This chain's CDR3 is CASSHLGSFNTGELFF. The CDR3 region has the DNA TGCGCCAGCAGCCACCTTGGCAGTTTCAACACCGGGGAGCTGTTTTTT.

V is TRBV10-3 and J is TRBJ2-1; the match to TRBD2 covers 9 bases. This CDR3 contains 13 residues. V trimming: 7 bases; J trimming: 9 bases; junction bases outside the gene matches: 7. Germline assignment: CDR1 ENHRY and CDR2 SYGVKD. CDR3 in amino acids: CAIKASGMSEQFF. As DNA, the CDR3 is TGTGCCATCAAGGCTAGCGGGATGAGTGAGCAGTTCTTC.

The chain recombines TRBV20-1 with TRBJ2-5; 8 nucleotides line up with TRBD1. Germline assignment: CDR1 DFQATT and CDR2 SNEGSKA (reference sequence). The V gene end was trimmed by 8 bases and the J gene end by 3 bases; junction bases not matched to a gene: 2. The CDR3 loop spans 11 amino acids. The CDR3 region has the DNA TGCAGTTCGACAGGGGAAGAGACCCAGTACTTC. This translates into CSSTGEETQYF.

The CDR3 protein is CATSDSSAGGQETQYF. The CDR3 coding sequence is TGTGCCACCAGTGATTCGTCAGCGGGGGGTCAAGAGACCCAGTACTTC. The chain combines TRBV24-1 with TRBJ2-5; TRBD2 matches 9 bases. V lost 2 bases and J lost 2; bases outside the gene matches: 5. The CDR3 is 16 amino acids. Germline V gene sequence: CDR1 KGHDR, CDR2 SFDVKD.

This sequence joins TRBV5-1 and TRBJ1-2; no reliable D call. Trimming took 0 bases from V and 2 from J, leaving 8 bases between them. This CDR3 region has 14 residues. CDR1 and CDR2 from the germline V gene are SGHRS and YFSETQ. The CDR3 DNA follows: TGCGCCAGCAGCTTGGATCCAGCGAACTATGGCTACACCTTC. This sequence encodes CASSLDPANYGYTF.

This clone was recorded once. V is TRBV11-3 and J is TRBJ2-1; 7 nucleotides align to TRBD1. Looked up from germline, CDR1 is SGHNT and CDR2 is YENEEA. V shed 5 bases and J 16 bases; nucleotides not matched to a gene: 11. The CDR3 spans 12 residues. CDR3 loop: CASSLIGGTVFF. The CDR3 region has the DNA TGTGCCAGCAGCCTCATTGGTGGGACAGTATTCTTC. Drawing the rest from reference TRBV11-3 and TRBJ2-1, the complete variable domain is EAGVVQSPRYKIIEKKQPVAFWCNPISGHNTLYWYLQNLGQGPELLIRYENEEAVDDSQLPKDRFSAERLKGVDSTLKIQPAELGDSAVYLCASSLIGGTVFFGPGTRLTVL.

V usage is TRBV30 and J usage is TRBJ2-1; maybe TRBD1 (5 bases). V was pared by 2 bases and J by 9 bases, with 8 bases between. Per germline, CDR1 GTSNPN and CDR2 SVGIG (reference sequence). The length of the CDR3 is 11 residues. CDR3 coding DNA: TGTGCCTGGAGTTTAAGGGGTGAGCAGTTCTTC. Amino acid sequence: CAWSLRGEQFF.

The rearrangement links TRBV18 to TRBJ1-2; 7 bases map to TRBD1. CDR3 size: 14 residues. From germline, CDR1 is KGHSH and CDR2 LQKENI. Germline trimming cut 2 bases from V and 3 bases from J; bases unmatched to any gene: 3. CDR3 amino acids: CASSPGQDYYGYTF. The CDR3, as DNA: TGTGCCAGCTCACCAGGACAGGACTACTATGGCTACACCTTC.

The rearrangement joins TRBV7-2 to TRBJ2-7; 11 nucleotides align to TRBD2. Trimming removed 2 bases from V and 3 bases from J; junction bases left unmatched: 3. The CDR3 runs to 15 residues. Germline CDR1 reads SGHTA; CDR2 reads FQGNSA. The CDR3 here is CASSLIAGGIYEQYF. CDR3 DNA: TGTGCCAGCAGCTTAATAGCGGGAGGGATCTACGAGCAGTACTTC.

This clone has more than one count but fewer than ten. V and J are TRBV30 and TRBJ2-1, with a weak D call TRBD2 (5 bases). CDR1 is GTSNPN, CDR2 SVGIG, per germline (reference sequence). V gave up 5 bases and J gave up 12 bases, with 20 bases separating them. The CDR3 runs 13 residues. The CDR3 bases are TGTGCCTGGGGACCCGCGCAACGGGAACTGCAGTTCTTC. Its protein is CAWGPAQRELQFF.

The rearrangement links TRBV29-1 to TRBJ1-2; 10 bases map to TRBD1. The CDR3 totals 15 residues. The V gene's germline CDR1 is SQVTM and CDR2 ANQGSEA. V shed 4 bases and J 7 bases; nucleotides not matched to a gene: 12. Here the CDR3 reads CSVGPGQGNLGGYTF. The CDR3, as DNA: TGCAGCGTTGGGCCGGGACAGGGGAACTTAGGTGGCTACACCTTC.

The chain carries TRBV9 and TRBJ1-4; D is ambiguous. The V gene's germline CDR1 is SGDLS and CDR2 YYNGEE. Deletions cut 4 bases from V and 5 bases from J, with 15 bases between. The CDR3 length is 15 residues. The CDR3 reads CASSSREGVNEKLFF. The CDR3 region has the DNA TGTGCCAGCAGCTCTAGGGAGGGAGTAAATGAAAAACTGTTTTTT.

V is TRBV11-3 and J is TRBJ2-1; a weak D match, TRBD1 (6 bases). Germline assignment: CDR1 SGHNT and CDR2 YENEEA. The CDR3 loop spans 14 amino acids. V lost 3 bases and J 5 bases, leaving 11 bases between the germline ends. The CDR3 nucleotides are TGTGCCAGCAGCTTGGGGGCGAGGGACAATGAGCAGTTCTTC. Translated: CASSLGARDNEQFF.

This rearrangement joins TRBV10-1 to TRBJ1-1; D is possibly TRBD1 (5 bases). Per germline, CDR1 WNHNN and CDR2 SYGVQD (reference sequence). V lost 0 bases to trimming and J lost 4 bases, with 9 bases between them. The CDR3 loop spans 14 amino acids. The CDR3 region is CASSESRGSTEAFF. The CDR3 nucleotides are TGCGCCAGCAGTGAGTCAAGGGGTAGCACTGAAGCTTTCTTT.